These T cell receptor beta chains were read from a single sample in a study of blood T cell repertoires in COVID-19. Assay used: immunoSEQ multiplex PCR; TCRdb lists only in-frame clones, some missing. The sample holds hundreds of thousands of clones, approximately 78% seen once. Source material: peripheral blood. The receptors were sampled from a woman of 80 years or more with acute or convalescent COVID-19. Both conserved end residues are part of each CDR3. The D gene is left open where the match is weak. Size is omitted from some rows. Given values are once, few, many or a class for expanded clones.

d_gene | j_gene | abundance | v_gene | CDR3aa | CDR3nt
. | TRBJ1-1 | . | TRBV5-1 | CASSLSRSNTEAFF | TGCGCCAGCAGCTTGTCACGGTCGAACACTGAAGCTTTCTTT
TRBD1 | TRBJ1-3 | . | TRBV14 | CASSRTGTGTGNTIYF | TGTGCCAGCAGCCGGACCGGGACAGGGACTGGAAACACCATATATTTT
. | TRBJ1-1 | few | TRBV11-2 | CASSLEFRGHLNTEAFF | TGTGCCAGCAGCTTAGAATTTCGGGGACACCTTAACACTGAAGCTTTCTTT
. | TRBJ1-4 | . | TRBV15 | CATSRDRGVATNEKLFF | TGTGCCACCAGCAGAGATCGGGGGGTAGCAACTAATGAAAAACTGTTTTTT
. | TRBJ1-4 | . | TRBV5-1 | CASSLYTNEKLFF | TGCGCCAGCAGCTTGTACACCAATGAAAAACTGTTTTTT
TRBD2 | TRBJ2-7 | . | TRBV7-2 | CASSPGTSGRAEYF | TGTGCCAGCAGCCCAGGGACTAGCGGGAGGGCCGAATACTTC
. | TRBJ2-5 | . | TRBV5-1 | CASSLVLGQETQYF | TGCGCCAGCAGCTTGGTTCTCGGCCAAGAGACCCAGTACTTC
TRBD1 | TRBJ2-7 | . | TRBV7-8 | CASSPTWTGVSYEQYF | TGTGCCAGCAGCCCTACCTGGACAGGGGTTTCCTACGAGCAGTACTTC
TRBD1 | TRBJ2-7 | . | TRBV18 | CASSPGTGGLGEQYF | TGTGCCAGCTCACCCGGGACAGGGGGCTTGGGCGAGCAGTACTTC
. | TRBJ1-5 | . | TRBV19 | CASSTGGSNQPQHF | TGTGCCAGTAGTACGGGGGGTAGCAATCAGCCCCAGCATTTT
TRBD2 | TRBJ2-1 | once | TRBV5-1 | CASSLAGTSGIYNEQFF | TGCGCCAGCAGCTTGGCCGGGACTAGCGGGATTTACAATGAGCAGTTCTTC
TRBD1 | TRBJ2-5 | once | TRBV24-1 | CATSETGEETQYF | TGTGCCACCAGTGAGACAGGGGAAGAGACCCAGTACTTC
TRBD1 | TRBJ2-1 | . | TRBV27 | CASSSGQGANEQFF | TGTGCCAGCAGTTCTGGACAGGGGGCTAATGAGCAGTTCTTC
. | TRBJ2-1 | . | TRBV10-3 | CATNTGSPYNEQFF | TGTGCCACCAACACGGGTAGCCCCTACAATGAGCAGTTCTTC
. | TRBJ2-1 | few | TRBV27 | CASRQALGSYNEQFF | TGTGCCAGCAGGCAGGCCTTAGGCTCCTACAATGAGCAGTTCTTC
TRBD2 | TRBJ2-1 | . | TRBV4-1 | CASSQDSWLAGANEQFF | TGCGCCAGCAGCCAAGATAGTTGGCTAGCGGGAGCCAATGAGCAGTTCTTC
TRBD1 | TRBJ2-7 | many | TRBV7-2 | CASSSRQGHSYEQYF | TGTGCCAGCAGCTCCAGACAGGGTCATTCCTACGAGCAGTACTTC
TRBD2 | TRBJ2-1 | . | TRBV3-1/TRBV3-2 | CASSFTLAGSYNEQFF | TGTGCCAGCAGTTTCACACTAGCGGGGAGCTACAATGAGCAGTTCTTC
. | TRBJ1-5 | . | TRBV12-3/TRBV12-4 | CASSFGGFQPQHF | TGTGCCAGCAGTTTCGGGGGATTCCAGCCCCAGCATTTT
TRBD2 | TRBJ2-1 | . | TRBV14 | CASSPLPGLAYNEQFF | TGTGCCAGCAGCCCTTTACCGGGACTAGCCTACAATGAGCAGTTCTTC
. | TRBJ2-6 | . | TRBV18 | CASSGTALTVPGANVLTF | TGTGCCAGCTCAGGCACAGCTCTAACGGTGCCTGGGGCCAACGTCCTGACTTTC
. | TRBJ1-6 | . | TRBV10-3 | CAISESQVSYNSPLHF | TGTGCCATCAGTGAGTCCCAGGTCTCCTATAATTCACCCCTCCACTTT
. | TRBJ1-3 | few | TRBV28 | CASSFPLTDTIYF | TGTGCCAGCAGTTTCCCCCTAACGGACACCATATATTTT
TRBD1 | TRBJ1-2 | . | TRBV4-2 | CASSQPTGARGYTF | TGTGCCAGCAGCCAACCGACAGGGGCGAGGGGCTACACCTTC
TRBD2 | TRBJ2-3 | . | TRBV2 | CASSVGLRADTQYF | TGTGCCAGCAGTGTGGGACTACGCGCAGATACGCAGTATTTT
TRBD1 | TRBJ1-1 | . | TRBV5-1 | CASSPQGAGNTEAFF | TGCGCCAGCAGCCCGCAGGGGGCGGGAAACACTGAAGCTTTCTTT
TRBD2 | TRBJ2-3 | once | TRBV19 | CASSPRRTGGSDTQYF | TGTGCCAGTAGTCCCCGACGCACCGGGGGGTCAGATACGCAGTATTTT
. | TRBJ2-7 | . | TRBV27 | CASSNNQGGPPYEQYF | TGTGCCAGCAGCAACAACCAGGGAGGACCCCCCTACGAGCAGTACTTC
. | TRBJ1-1 | . | TRBV6-2/TRBV6-3 | CASSALGQGSNTEAFF | TGTGCCAGCAGTGCCCTTGGGCAGGGCTCGAACACTGAAGCTTTCTTT
TRBD1 | TRBJ1-6 | . | TRBV7-2 | CASSPDRAYNSPLHF | TGTGCCAGCAGCCCGGACAGGGCTTATAATTCACCCCTCCACTTT
. | TRBJ1-5 | . | TRBV19 | CASSIERGNQPQHF | TGTGCCAGTAGTATAGAAAGGGGGAACCAGCCCCAGCATTTT
. | TRBJ2-7 | . | TRBV12-3/TRBV12-4 | CASSDLSTYEQYF | TGTGCCAGCTCCGATCTTAGCACCTACGAGCAGTACTTC
. | TRBJ1-1 | . | TRBV12-3/TRBV12-4 | CASCLSADTEAFF | TGTGCCAGCTGCCTCTCGGCGGACACTGAAGCTTTCTTT
TRBD1 | TRBJ1-3 | . | TRBV9 | CASSVGWTGLFGNTIYF | TGTGCCAGCAGCGTAGGTTGGACAGGGCTGTTTGGAAACACCATATATTTT
TRBD2 | TRBJ2-1 | . | TRBV7-7 | CASSPTAGGLSYNEQFF | TGTGCTAGTTCCCCTACCGCGGGGGGCCTCTCCTACAATGAGCAGTTCTTC
. | TRBJ2-6 | . | TRBV19 | CASTTPRSGANVLTF | TGTGCCAGTACCACCCCCCGGTCCGGGGCCAACGTCCTGACTTTC
TRBD2 | TRBJ2-5 | . | TRBV4-3 | CASSRTSGGASETQYF | TGCGCCAGCAGCCGGACTAGCGGGGGGGCCTCGGAGACCCAGTACTTC
. | TRBJ2-7 | . | TRBV7-2 | CASSHSGTQPYEQYF | TGTGCCAGCAGCCATAGCGGAACTCAACCCTACGAGCAGTACTTC
TRBD1 | TRBJ1-4 | . | TRBV2 | CASSTAGQGIWTNEKLFF | TGTGCCAGCAGCACCGCGGGACAGGGAATTTGGACTAATGAAAAACTGTTTTTT
. | TRBJ1-2 | once | TRBV28 | CASSLPAYYGYTF | TGTGCCAGCAGTTTACCAGCGTACTATGGCTACACCTTC
TRBD1 | TRBJ1-4 | once | TRBV7-8 | CASSLLGTGGAGGEKLFF | TGTGCCAGCAGCTTGCTCGGGACAGGGGGCGCGGGAGGTGAAAAACTGTTTTTT
TRBD1 | TRBJ1-5 | . | TRBV2 | CASRPDRGSNQPQHF | TGTGCCAGCAGACCAGACAGGGGTAGCAATCAGCCCCAGCATTTT
TRBD1 | TRBJ1-6 | . | TRBV7-6 | CASSDGDSQSPLHF | TGTGCCAGCAGCGATGGGGACAGTCAGTCACCCCTCCACTTT
. | TRBJ2-1 | . | TRBV3-1/TRBV3-2 | CASSQSGVNYNEQFF | TGTGCCAGCAGCCAATCGGGAGTAAACTACAATGAGCAGTTCTTC
TRBD1 | TRBJ2-1 | few | TRBV10-1 | CASSELVGQDNNEQFF | TGCGCCAGCAGTGAGTTGGTAGGACAGGACAACAATGAGCAGTTCTTC
TRBD1 | TRBJ1-2 | once | TRBV29-1 | CSVGDRGDYGYTF | TGCAGCGTTGGTGACAGGGGTGACTATGGCTACACCTTC
. | TRBJ2-3 | . | TRBV6-5 | CASRRQGGITDTQYF | TGTGCCAGCAGGCGGCAGGGGGGAATCACAGATACGCAGTATTTT
TRBD1 | TRBJ1-1 | . | TRBV19 | CASTRGGNSNTEAFF | TGTGCCAGTACCAGAGGGGGCAATTCGAACACTGAAGCTTTCTTT
TRBD2 | TRBJ2-5 | . | TRBV5-1 | CASSLALAGETQYF | TGCGCCAGCAGCTTGGCACTAGCGGGAGAGACCCAGTACTTC
. | TRBJ1-2 | . | TRBV30 | CAWSPGTFNYGYTF | TGTGCCTGGAGTCCCGGGACATTCAACTATGGCTACACCTTC
TRBD2 | TRBJ2-3 | few | TRBV5-1 | CASSLTGTSGNQDTQYF | TGCGCCAGCAGCTTGACAGGGACTAGCGGGAATCAAGATACGCAGTATTTT
. | TRBJ1-1 | . | TRBV27 | CASTGFTEAFF | TGTGCCAGCACGGGGTTCACTGAAGCTTTCTTT
TRBD2 | TRBJ2-3 | . | TRBV5-6 | CASSQASGGTDTQYF | TGTGCCAGCAGCCAGGCTAGCGGGGGAACAGATACGCAGTATTTT
. | TRBJ1-6 | . | TRBV5-1 | CASSPASGASPLHF | TGCGCCAGCAGCCCCGCTTCAGGTGCATCACCCCTCCACTTT
. | TRBJ1-2 | . | TRBV7-9 | CASSPGLYGYTF | TGTGCCAGCAGCCCGGGACTCTATGGCTACACCTTC
TRBD2 | TRBJ2-1 | . | TRBV19 | CAAAGGLYNEQFF | TGTGCCGCCGCGGGAGGACTGTACAATGAGCAGTTCTTC
TRBD2 | TRBJ2-7 | . | TRBV4-3 | CASSQNLAGGLSYEQYF | TGCGCCAGCAGCCAGAACCTAGCGGGGGGTCTCTCCTACGAGCAGTACTTC